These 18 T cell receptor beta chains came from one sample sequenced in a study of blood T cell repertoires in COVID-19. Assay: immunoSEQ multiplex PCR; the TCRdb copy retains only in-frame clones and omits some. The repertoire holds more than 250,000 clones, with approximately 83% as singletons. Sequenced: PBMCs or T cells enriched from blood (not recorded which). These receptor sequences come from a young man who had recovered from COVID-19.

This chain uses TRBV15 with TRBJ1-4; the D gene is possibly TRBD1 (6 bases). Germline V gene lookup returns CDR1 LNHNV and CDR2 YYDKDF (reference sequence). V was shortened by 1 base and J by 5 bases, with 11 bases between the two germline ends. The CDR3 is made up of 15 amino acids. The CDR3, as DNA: TGTGCCACCAGCAGAGGAGAGGGGGGGAATGAAAAACTGTTTTTT. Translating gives CATSRGEGGNEKLFF.

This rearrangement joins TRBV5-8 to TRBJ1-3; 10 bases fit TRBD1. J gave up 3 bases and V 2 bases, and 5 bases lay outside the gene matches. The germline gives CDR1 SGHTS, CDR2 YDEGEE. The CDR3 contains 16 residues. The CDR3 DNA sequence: TGTGCCAGCAGCTTCCTCGGGACAGGGGTTGGAAACACCATATATTTT. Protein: CASSFLGTGVGNTIYF.

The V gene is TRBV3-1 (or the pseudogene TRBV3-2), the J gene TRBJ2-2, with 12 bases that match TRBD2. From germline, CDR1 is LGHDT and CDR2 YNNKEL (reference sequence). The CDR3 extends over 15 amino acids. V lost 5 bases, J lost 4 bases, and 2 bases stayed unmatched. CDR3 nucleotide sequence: TGTGCCAGCAGCGGACTAGCGGGGACCACCGGGGAGCTGTTTTTT. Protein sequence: CASSGLAGTTGELFF.

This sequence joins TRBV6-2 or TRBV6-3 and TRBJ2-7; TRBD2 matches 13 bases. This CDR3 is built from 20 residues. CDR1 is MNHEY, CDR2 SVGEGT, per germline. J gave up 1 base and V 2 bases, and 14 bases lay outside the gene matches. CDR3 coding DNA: TGTGCCAGCAGTTACCCCTCCGGGACTAGCGGGGCCCGGGTATCCTACGAGCAGTACTTC. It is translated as CASSYPSGTSGARVSYEQYF.

This CDR3 reads CASRERGSHNEQFF. The CDR3 DNA is TGTGCCAGCAGGGAGCGGGGGTCACACAATGAGCAGTTCTTC. The chain carries TRBV7-9 and TRBJ2-1; 8 nucleotides match TRBD2. Trimming removed 6 bases from V and 5 bases from J; junction bases left unmatched: 6. This CDR3 is 14 amino acids long. Germline V gene sequence: CDR1 SEHNR, CDR2 FQNEAQ (reference sequence).

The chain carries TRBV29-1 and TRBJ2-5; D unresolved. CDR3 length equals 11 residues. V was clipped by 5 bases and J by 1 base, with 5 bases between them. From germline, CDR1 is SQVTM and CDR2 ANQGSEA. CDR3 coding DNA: TGCAGCGTTTACAGCCAAGAGACCCAGTACTTC. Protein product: CSVYSQETQYF.

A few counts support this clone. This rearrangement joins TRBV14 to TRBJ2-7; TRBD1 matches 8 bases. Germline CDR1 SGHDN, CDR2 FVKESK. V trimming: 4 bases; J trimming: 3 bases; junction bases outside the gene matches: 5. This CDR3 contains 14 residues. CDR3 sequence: CASSRMGTGYEQYF. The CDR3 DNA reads TGTGCCAGCAGCCGGATGGGGACAGGCTACGAGCAGTACTTC.

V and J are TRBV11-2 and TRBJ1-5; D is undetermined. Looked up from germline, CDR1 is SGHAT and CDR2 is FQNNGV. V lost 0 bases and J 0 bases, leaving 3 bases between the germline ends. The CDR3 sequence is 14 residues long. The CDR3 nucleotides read TGTGCCAGCAGCTTAGAGTATAGCAATCAGCCCCAGCATTTT. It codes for CASSLEYSNQPQHF.

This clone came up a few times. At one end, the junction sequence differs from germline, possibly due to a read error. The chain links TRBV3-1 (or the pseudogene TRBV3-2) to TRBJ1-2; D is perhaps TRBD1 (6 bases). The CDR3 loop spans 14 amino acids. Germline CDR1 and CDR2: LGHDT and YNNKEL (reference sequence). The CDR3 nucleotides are TGTGCCAGCATCCAAGTCAGGGGCGGGTATGGCTACACCTTC. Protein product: CASIQVRGGYGYTF.

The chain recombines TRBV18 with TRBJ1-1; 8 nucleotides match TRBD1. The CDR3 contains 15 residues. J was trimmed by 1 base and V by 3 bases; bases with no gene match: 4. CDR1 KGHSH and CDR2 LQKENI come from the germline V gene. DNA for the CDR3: TGTGCCAGCTCACCGTGGGGACAGGAGAACACTGAAGCTTTCTTT. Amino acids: CASSPWGQENTEAFF.

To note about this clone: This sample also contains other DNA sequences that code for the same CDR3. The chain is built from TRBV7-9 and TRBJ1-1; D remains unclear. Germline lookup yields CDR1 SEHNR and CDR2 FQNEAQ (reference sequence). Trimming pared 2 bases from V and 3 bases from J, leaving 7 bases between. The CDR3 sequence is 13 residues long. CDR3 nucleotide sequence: TGTGCCAGCAGCTTAACGGGAGACACTGAAGCTTTCTTT. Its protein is CASSLTGDTEAFF.

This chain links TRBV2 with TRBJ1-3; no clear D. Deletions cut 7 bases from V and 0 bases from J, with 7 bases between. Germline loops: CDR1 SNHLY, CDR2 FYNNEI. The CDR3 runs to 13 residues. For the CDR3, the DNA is TGTGCCAGCATGCGAGACTCTGGAAACACCATATATTTT. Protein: CASMRDSGNTIYF.

Written as DNA, the CDR3 is TGCGCCAGCTCCTCGGGTTCTGGAAACACCATATATTTT. It translates to CASSSGSGNTIYF. V and J are TRBV10-1 and TRBJ1-3; no clear D. V was trimmed by 8 bases and J by 1 base, leaving 9 bases between them. Germline V gene lookup returns CDR1 WNHNN and CDR2 SYGVQD (reference sequence). The CDR3 covers 13 residues.

CDR3 nucleotides: TGTGCCAGCACCAAGCTGGTGTCCCCTGGGCGAGAGACCCAGTACTTC. It is translated as CASTKLVSPGRETQYF. This chain joins TRBV3-1 (or the pseudogene TRBV3-2) and TRBJ2-5, with D hard to call. This CDR3 has 16 amino acids. Germline CDR1 reads LGHDT; CDR2 reads YNNKEL (reference sequence). The germline V and J ends were trimmed by 7 bases and 4 bases, with 22 bases remaining between them.

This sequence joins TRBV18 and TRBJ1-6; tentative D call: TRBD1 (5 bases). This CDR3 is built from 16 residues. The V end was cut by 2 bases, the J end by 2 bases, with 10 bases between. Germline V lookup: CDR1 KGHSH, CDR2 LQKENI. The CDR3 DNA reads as TGTGCCAGCTCACCAGGGCGACAGACCTATAATTCACCCCTCCACTTT. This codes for CASSPGRQTYNSPLHF.

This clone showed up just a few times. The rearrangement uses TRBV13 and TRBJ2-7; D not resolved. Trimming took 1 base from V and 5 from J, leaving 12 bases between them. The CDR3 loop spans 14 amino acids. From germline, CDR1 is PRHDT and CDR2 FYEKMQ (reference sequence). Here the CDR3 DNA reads TGTGCCAGCAGCTTAGCTCGACTCGTCGACGAGCAGTACTTC. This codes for CASSLARLVDEQYF.

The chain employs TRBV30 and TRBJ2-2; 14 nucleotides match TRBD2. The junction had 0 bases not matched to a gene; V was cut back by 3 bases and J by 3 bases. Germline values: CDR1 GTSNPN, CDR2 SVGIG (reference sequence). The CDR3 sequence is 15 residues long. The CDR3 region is CAWRGLAGDTGELFF. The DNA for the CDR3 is TGTGCCTGGAGGGGACTAGCGGGGGACACCGGGGAGCTGTTTTTT.

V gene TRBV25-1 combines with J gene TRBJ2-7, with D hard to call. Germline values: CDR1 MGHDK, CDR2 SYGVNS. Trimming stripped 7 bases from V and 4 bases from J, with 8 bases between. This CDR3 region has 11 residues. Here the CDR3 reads CASNREYEQYF. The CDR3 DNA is TGTGCCAGCAACCGAGAATACGAGCAGTACTTC.